A single sample gave rise to the 16 T cell receptor beta chains below, sequenced in a study of blood T cell repertoires in COVID-19. The method was immunoSEQ multiplex PCR; TCRdb's version includes in-frame clones alone and lacks a portion of them. The table includes 250,000 to 300,000 clones, roughly 80% detected once. The sequenced material came from PBMCs or T cells enriched from blood (not recorded which). These receptors all come from a man between 35 and 55 years old who had been exposed to COVID-19.

The rearrangement links TRBV5-1 to TRBJ1-1, with 9 nucleotides matching TRBD1. CDR3 length: 14 residues. Germline values: CDR1 SGHRS, CDR2 YFSETQ. Losses at the gene ends were 3 bases for V and 7 bases for J; bases not matched to a gene: 7. DNA for the CDR3: TGCGCCAGCAGCTCGAAACAGGGGGCTGGTGAAGCTTTCTTT. This translates into CASSSKQGAGEAFF.

The count of this clone is one. The J gene is TRBJ2-1, the V gene TRBV30; D is perhaps TRBD2 (7 bases). Germline CDR1 and CDR2: GTSNPN and SVGIG (reference sequence). The CDR3 is 15 amino acids. V was clipped by 4 bases and J by 6 bases, with 19 bases between them. CDR3: CAWTIRGGGTNEQFF. The CDR3 coding sequence is TGTGCCTGGACTATCAGGGGAGGGGGGACCAATGAGCAGTTCTTC. Based on the CDR3 plus reference TRBV30 and TRBJ2-1, the full variable domain is SQTIHQWPATLVQPVGSPLSLECTVEGTSNPNLYWYRQAAGRGLQLLFYSVGIGQISSEVPQNLSASRPQDRQFILSSKKLLLSDSGFYLCAWTIRGGGTNEQFFGPGTRLTVL.

This clone has a single count. The rearrangement joins TRBV7-3 to TRBJ2-1; 7 nucleotides agree with TRBD2. The CDR3 covers 18 residues. The germline V gene encodes CDR1 SGHTA and CDR2 FQGTGA. V trimming: 2 bases; J trimming: 4 bases; junction bases outside the gene matches: 14. In DNA form, the CDR3 reads TGTGCCAGCAGCTTAGAGGGTCGGAGCGGGATTAATTACAATGAGCAGTTCTTC. This encodes CASSLEGRSGINYNEQFF.

The rearrangement links TRBV19 to TRBJ1-4; unclear D gene. The V end lost 5 bases, the J end lost 8 bases, and 12 bases lay between the germline ends. The CDR3 is 13 amino acids. Germline values: CDR1 LNHDA, CDR2 SQIVND (reference sequence). The chain's CDR3 is CASSREVYEKLFF. In DNA form, the CDR3 reads TGTGCCAGTAGTCGGGAAGTATACGAAAAACTGTTTTTT. The variable domain in full, with the rest retrieved from reference TRBV19 and TRBJ1-4, is DGGITQSPKYLFRKEGQNVTLSCEQNLNHDAMYWYRQDPGQGLRLIYYSQIVNDFQKGDIAEGYSVSREKKESFPLTVTSAQKNPTAFYLCASSREVYEKLFFGSGTQLSVL.

The rearrangement joins TRBV7-9 to TRBJ1-3; D is unclear. CDR1 and CDR2 (germline): SEHNR, FQNEAQ (reference sequence). There are 12 residues in the CDR3. CDR3 region: CATGSSGNTIYF. The CDR3 DNA reads as TGTGCGACGGGTAGCTCTGGAAACACCATATATTTT.

This chain joins TRBV15 and TRBJ2-3; tentative D call: TRBD2 (5 bases). V shed 11 bases and J shed 6 bases, with 15 bases lying between them. Looked up from germline, CDR1 is LNHNV and CDR2 is YYDKDF (reference sequence). The CDR3 loop spans 12 amino acids. The CDR3 coding sequence is TGTGCCTCCCAACGCCGAGGGGATACGCAGTATTTT. Protein product: CASQRRGDTQYF.

In its sample, this clone was seen once. The gene calls are TRBV3-1 (or the pseudogene TRBV3-2) and TRBJ1-1; no clear D. The CDR3 loop spans 13 amino acids. CDR1 LGHDT and CDR2 YNNKEL come from the germline V gene (reference sequence). Trimming pared 2 bases from V and 5 bases from J, leaving 9 bases between. The CDR3 bases are TGTGCCAGCAGCCAACTTCGTTTGACTGAAGCTTTCTTT. Amino acid sequence: CASSQLRLTEAFF.

This clone was observed once. The V call is TRBV15, the J call TRBJ2-3; TRBD1 is a possible D gene (6 bases). Germline CDR1 is LNHNV and CDR2 is YYDKDF (reference sequence). Trimming left V 2 bases short and J 7 bases short, with 16 bases between. This CDR3 has 15 residues. The CDR3 DNA reads as TGTGCCACCAGCAGACGGACAGAGAGGACCTATACGCAGTATTTT. Translation gives CATSRRTERTYTQYF.

The V and J genes are TRBV7-6 and TRBJ2-3, with 14 bases fitting TRBD2. CDR1 is SGHVS and CDR2 is FNYEAQ in the germline V gene. With 6 bases clipped from V and 0 bases from J, the junction kept 17 bases outside the gene matches. This CDR3 spans 21 amino acids. The CDR3: CASRLGVGPTSGRASTDTQYF. As DNA, the CDR3 is TGTGCCAGCAGGCTCGGTGTGGGGCCGACTAGCGGGAGGGCCAGCACAGATACGCAGTATTTT.

The chain joins TRBV7-9 to TRBJ1-5, with TRBD1 matching over 7 bases. The junction had 1 base not matched to a gene; V was cut back by 8 bases and J by 3 bases. CDR1 is SEHNR, CDR2 FQNEAQ, per germline (reference sequence). The CDR3 runs 12 residues. This chain's CDR3 is CASGTDNQPQHF. As DNA, the CDR3 is TGTGCCAGCGGGACAGACAATCAGCCCCAGCATTTT.

V is TRBV11-2 and J is TRBJ1-1; no definite D call. V dropped 4 bases and J dropped 1 base, with 10 bases sitting between them. The germline V gene has CDR1 SGHAT and CDR2 FQNNGV. There are 14 residues in the CDR3. CDR3 residues: CASSSPGRNTEAFF. CDR3 bases: TGTGCCAGCAGCTCCCCGGGGAGGAACACTGAAGCTTTCTTT.

The rearrangement joins TRBV27 to TRBJ2-5; TRBD1 aligns across 7 bases. Germline V gene sequence: CDR1 MNHEY, CDR2 SMNVEV (reference sequence). The ends lost 3 bases at V and 5 bases at J; junction bases unmatched: 9. There are 15 residues in the CDR3. CDR3: CASSLTGYGAETQYF. The DNA for the CDR3 is TGTGCCAGCAGTTTGACAGGGTACGGGGCGGAGACCCAGTACTTC.

The chain carries TRBV30 and TRBJ1-2; D remains ambiguous. The CDR3 is made up of 12 amino acids. Between the trimmed V and J ends, which lost 7 bases and 8 bases, there was a span of 17 bases. Germline V gene data show CDR1 as GTSNPN and CDR2 as SVGIG (reference sequence). CDR3 nucleotides: TGTGCCTCGGCCCTCCAATCGGGGGGCTACACCTTC. It is translated as CASALQSGGYTF.

This clone was seen a single time. The chain joins TRBV5-1 to TRBJ2-5, with TRBD2 as a possible D gene (6 bases). The CDR3 spans 11 residues. Trimming took 5 bases from V and 7 from J, leaving 9 bases between them. In germline, CDR1 is SGHRS, CDR2 YFSETQ. The CDR3 loop is CASRLEGTQYF. The CDR3 DNA reads TGCGCCAGCAGACTGGAGGGGACCCAGTACTTC.

This sequence joins TRBV30 and TRBJ1-3; unclear D gene. Trimming took off 4 bases at V and 3 bases at J, with 7 bases between the two ends. Germline values: CDR1 GTSNPN, CDR2 SVGIG (reference sequence). The CDR3 covers 12 residues. The CDR3 DNA follows: TGTGCCTGGATAACGGTTGGAAACACCATATATTTT. Amino acids: CAWITVGNTIYF.

Only one count was recorded for this clone. The genes are TRBV27 and TRBJ2-3, with unresolved D. V was trimmed by 6 bases and J by 6 bases, leaving 7 bases between them. The V gene's germline CDR1 is MNHEY and CDR2 SMNVEV (reference sequence). The CDR3 extends over 11 amino acids. The chain's CDR3 is CASSRWDTQYF. CDR3 sequence (DNA): TGTGCCAGCAGCAGATGGGATACGCAGTATTTT.